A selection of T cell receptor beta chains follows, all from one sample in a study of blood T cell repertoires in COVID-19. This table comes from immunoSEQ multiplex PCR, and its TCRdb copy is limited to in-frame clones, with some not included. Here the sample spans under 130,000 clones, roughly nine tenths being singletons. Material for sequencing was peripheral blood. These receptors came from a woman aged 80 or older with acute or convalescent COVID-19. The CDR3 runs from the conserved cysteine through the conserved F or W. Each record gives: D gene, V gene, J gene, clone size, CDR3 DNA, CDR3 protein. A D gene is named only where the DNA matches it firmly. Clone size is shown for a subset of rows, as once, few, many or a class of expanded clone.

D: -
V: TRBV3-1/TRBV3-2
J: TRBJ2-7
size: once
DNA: TGTGCCAGCAGCCCGAGAACAGTATACGAGCAGTACTTC
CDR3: CASSPRTVYEQYF

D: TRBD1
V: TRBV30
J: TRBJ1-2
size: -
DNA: TGTGCCTGGACTTGGGACAGGGGCTATGGCTACACCTTC
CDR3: CAWTWDRGYGYTF

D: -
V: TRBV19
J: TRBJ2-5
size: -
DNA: TGTGCCAGTAGTGAACTAGACGAAGAGACCCAGTACTTC
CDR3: CASSELDEETQYF

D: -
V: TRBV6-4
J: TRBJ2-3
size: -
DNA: TGTGCCAGCAGTCTGGAGATAAGCACAGATACGCAGTATTTT
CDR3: CASSLEISTDTQYF

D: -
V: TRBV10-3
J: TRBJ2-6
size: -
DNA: TGTGCCATCAGTGGGGGGGGGACAGGCACTGGGGCCAACGTCCTGACTTTC
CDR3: CAISGGGTGTGANVLTF

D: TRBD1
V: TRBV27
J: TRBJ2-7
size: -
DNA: TGTGCCAGCAGTTTATCCACAGGGGGCAGCTACGAGCAGTACTTC
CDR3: CASSLSTGGSYEQYF

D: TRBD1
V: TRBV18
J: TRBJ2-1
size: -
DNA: TGTGCCAGCTCACTAAACTCAGGACAGGGCGATGAGCAGTTCTTC
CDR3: CASSLNSGQGDEQFF

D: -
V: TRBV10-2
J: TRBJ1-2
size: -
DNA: TGCGCCAGCAGTGAATTTGGGGCAGGAGCTAACTATGGCTACACCTTC
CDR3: CASSEFGAGANYGYTF

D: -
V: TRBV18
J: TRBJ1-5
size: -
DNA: TGTGCCAGCTCACCTCTTCAGGGTGGCAATCAGCCCCAGCATTTT
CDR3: CASSPLQGGNQPQHF

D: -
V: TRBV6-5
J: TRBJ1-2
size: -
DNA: TGTGCCAGCAGTTACAACCCAGGGATGCATGGCTACACCTTC
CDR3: CASSYNPGMHGYTF

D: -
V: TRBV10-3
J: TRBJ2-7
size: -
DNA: TGTGCCATCAGTGACGGGGGTACCTACGAGCAGTACTTC
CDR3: CAISDGGTYEQYF

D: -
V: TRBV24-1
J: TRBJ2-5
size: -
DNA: TGTGCCACCTCTCACTCGCGGGGCTCGTGGGAGACCCAGTACTTC
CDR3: CATSHSRGSWETQYF

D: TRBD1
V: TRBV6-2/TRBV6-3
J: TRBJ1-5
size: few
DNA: TGTGCCAGCAGTTACCCCGGGACAGCGAATCAGCCCCAGCATTTT
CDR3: CASSYPGTANQPQHF

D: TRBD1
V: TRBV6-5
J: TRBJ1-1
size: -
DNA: TGTGCCAGCGGACAGGGGATCATGAACACTGAAGCTTTCTTT
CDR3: CASGQGIMNTEAFF

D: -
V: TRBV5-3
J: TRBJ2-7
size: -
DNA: TGTGCCACCTCAGGGGCGTTCTCCTACGAGCAGTACTTC
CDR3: CATSGAFSYEQYF

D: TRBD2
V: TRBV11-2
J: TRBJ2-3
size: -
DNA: TGTGCCAGCCGTATAGCGGGGGTTTTCCTAGATACGCAGTATTTT
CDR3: CASRIAGVFLDTQYF

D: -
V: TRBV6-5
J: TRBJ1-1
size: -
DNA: TGTGCCAGCAGAACCGGGACAGAAGCTTTCTTT
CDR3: CASRTGTEAFF

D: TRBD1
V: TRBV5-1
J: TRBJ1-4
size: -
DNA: TGCGCCAGCAGCCTGACAACGGACAGGCGCCCCCTTAATGAAAAACTGTTTTTT
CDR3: CASSLTTDRRPLNEKLFF

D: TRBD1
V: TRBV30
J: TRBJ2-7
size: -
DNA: TGTGCCTGGAGCGGACAGGGGGTGTACTTC
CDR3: CAWSGQGVYF

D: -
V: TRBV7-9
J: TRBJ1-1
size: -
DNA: TGTGCCAGCAGCAACCTACCCCGAGGATCGGACACTGAAGCTTTCTTT
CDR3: CASSNLPRGSDTEAFF

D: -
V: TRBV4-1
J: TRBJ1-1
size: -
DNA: TGCGCCAGCAGCCAATTAGGAGTTGGCACTGAAGCTTTCTTT
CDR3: CASSQLGVGTEAFF

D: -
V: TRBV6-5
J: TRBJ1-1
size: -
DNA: TGTGCCAGCAGCTCTGAGCCGGGGGCTTTCTTT
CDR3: CASSSEPGAFF

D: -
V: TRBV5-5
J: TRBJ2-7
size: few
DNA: TGTGCCAGCAGCTCCTATCCGTACGAGCAGTACTTC
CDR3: CASSSYPYEQYF

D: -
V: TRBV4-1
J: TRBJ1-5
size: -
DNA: TGCGCCAGCAGCCAAGAAGGGGGTGGGCGTTATAGCAATCAGCCCCAGCATTTT
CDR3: CASSQEGGGRYSNQPQHF

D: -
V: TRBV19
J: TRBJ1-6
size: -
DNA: TGTGCCAGTAGTATACTCTGGCAGGGTAATTCACCCCTCCACTTT
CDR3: CASSILWQGNSPLHF

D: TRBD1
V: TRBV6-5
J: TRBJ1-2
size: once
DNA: TGTGCCAGCAGTCGAATGGGACAGACCTATGGCTACACCTTC
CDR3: CASSRMGQTYGYTF

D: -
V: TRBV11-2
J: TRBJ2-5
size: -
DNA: TGTGCCAGCAGCCTGGATTACCGCAGGGTGTGGGAGACCCAGTACTTC
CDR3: CASSLDYRRVWETQYF

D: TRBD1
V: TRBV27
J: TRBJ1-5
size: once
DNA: TGTGCCAGCAGTTCCGGACAGGCAAATCAGCCCCAGCATTTT
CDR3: CASSSGQANQPQHF

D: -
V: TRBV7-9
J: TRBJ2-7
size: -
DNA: TGTGCCAGCAGCTTAGCGATGGGGGCGTCCTACGAGCAGTACTTC
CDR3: CASSLAMGASYEQYF

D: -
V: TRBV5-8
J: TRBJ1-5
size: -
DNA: TGTGCCAGCAGCGATCGGACAGCTTCAAGCAATCAGCCCCAGCATTTT
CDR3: CASSDRTASSNQPQHF

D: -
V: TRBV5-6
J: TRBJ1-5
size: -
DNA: TGTGCCAGCAGCTTGGGTTCACAGCCCCAGCATTTT
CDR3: CASSLGSQPQHF

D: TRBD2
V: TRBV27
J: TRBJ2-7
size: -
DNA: TGTGCCAGCAGTTTTGGTATAGCGGGATACGAGCAGTACTTC
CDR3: CASSFGIAGYEQYF

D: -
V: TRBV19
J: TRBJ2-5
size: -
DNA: TGTGCCAGTAGTATGGGAGGCAGAACCCAAGAGACCCAGTACTTC
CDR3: CASSMGGRTQETQYF

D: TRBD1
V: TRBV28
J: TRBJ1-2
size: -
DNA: TGTGCCAGCAGTTTATTCCCCCGGACAGGGAATGGCTACACCTTC
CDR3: CASSLFPRTGNGYTF

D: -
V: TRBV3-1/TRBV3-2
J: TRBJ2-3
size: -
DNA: TGTGCCAGCAGCCAAGGTTCTAGTAAAATTCTAGGTACGCAGTATTTT
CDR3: CASSQGSSKILGTQYF

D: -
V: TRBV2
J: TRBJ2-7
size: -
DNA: TGTGCCGCCGGGGGAGACGAGCAGTACTTC
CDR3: CAAGGDEQYF

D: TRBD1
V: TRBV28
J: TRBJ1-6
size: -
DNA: TGTGCCAGCAGTTCCCTTGGACAGGCGAATAATTCACCCCTCCACTTT
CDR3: CASSSLGQANNSPLHF

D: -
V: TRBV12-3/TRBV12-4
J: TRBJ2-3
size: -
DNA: TGTGCCGACGGAGACACAGATACGCAGTATTTT
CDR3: CADGDTDTQYF

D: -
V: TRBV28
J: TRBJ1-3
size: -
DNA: TGTGCCAGCGCTCCGAGTAGAAACACCATATATTTT
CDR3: CASAPSRNTIYF

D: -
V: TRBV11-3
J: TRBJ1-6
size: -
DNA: TGTGCCAGCAGCTTAGATGCGAATTCACCCCTCCACTTT
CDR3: CASSLDANSPLHF

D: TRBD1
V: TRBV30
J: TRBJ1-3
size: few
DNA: TGTGCCTGGAGTGGGTCCCCGGGACAGCGAAGCTCTGCGGTATCAAACACCATATATTTT
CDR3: CAWSGSPGQRSSAVSNTIYF

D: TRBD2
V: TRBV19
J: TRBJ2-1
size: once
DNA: TGTGCCAGTAGTATTACCAGCGGGGGGGCCGGTGAGCAGTTCTTC
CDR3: CASSITSGGAGEQFF

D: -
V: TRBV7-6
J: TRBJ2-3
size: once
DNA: TGTGCCAGCAGCAAACGGACGGGATCCACACAGAATACGCAGTATTTT
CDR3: CASSKRTGSTQNTQYF

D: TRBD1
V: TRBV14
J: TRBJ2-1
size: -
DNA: TGTGCCAGCAGCCAAGATTTCCGGGACAGGGTAGTTCAAACCTACAATGAGCAGTTCTTC
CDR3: CASSQDFRDRVVQTYNEQFF

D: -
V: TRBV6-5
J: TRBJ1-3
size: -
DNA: TGTGCCAGCAGAGGGGTGGATATCTCTGGAAACACCATATATTTT
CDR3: CASRGVDISGNTIYF

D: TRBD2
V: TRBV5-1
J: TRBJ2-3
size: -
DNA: TGCGCCAGCAGCTCGGGACTAGCTACAGATACGCAGTATTTT
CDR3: CASSSGLATDTQYF

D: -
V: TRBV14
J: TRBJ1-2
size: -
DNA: TGTGCCAGCAGCCAAGCCCTGGGGAGGCTACAGGAGACGCCCAGCTATGGCTACACCTTC
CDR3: CASSQALGRLQETPSYGYTF

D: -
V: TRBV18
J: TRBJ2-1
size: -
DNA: TGTGCCAGCTCACCCCCGCGAGGGGGATTTTACAATGAGCAGTTCTTC
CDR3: CASSPPRGGFYNEQFF

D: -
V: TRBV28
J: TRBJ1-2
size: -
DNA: TGTGCCAGCAGTTTTGACAGTAACTATGGCTACACCTTC
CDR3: CASSFDSNYGYTF

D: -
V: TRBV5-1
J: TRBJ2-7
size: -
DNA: TGCGCCAGCAGCGGAGGGGGCCCTCTGATCTACGAGCAGTACTTC
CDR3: CASSGGGPLIYEQYF

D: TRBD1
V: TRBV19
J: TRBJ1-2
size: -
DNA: TGTGCCAGTAGTATCGGAGGGGGCTTTGGCTACACCTTC
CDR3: CASSIGGGFGYTF

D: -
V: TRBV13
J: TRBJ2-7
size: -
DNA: TGTGCCAGCAGCTTAGGTTCTAGTTACGAGCAGTACTTC
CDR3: CASSLGSSYEQYF

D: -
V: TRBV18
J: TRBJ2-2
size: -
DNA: TGTGCCAGCTCACTACAGATAAACACCGGGGAGCTGTTTTTT
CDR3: CASSLQINTGELFF